The rows below give T cell receptor beta chains drawn from one sample of a study of CD8 T cells in ankylosing spondylitis. MiXCR was run by TCRdb on the 5' RACE reads, yielding one entry per CDR3 protein. The table records around 490,000 distinct CDR3 sequences, about 5.7% of them present only once. Sequencing was done on a sample of blood, either unsorted or a sorted T cell fraction (not recorded which). The origin of the receptors is a male donor with ankylosing spondylitis. The CDR3 runs from the conserved cysteine through the conserved F or W.

v_call cdr3_length cdr3_aa
TRBV20-1 12 CSARDDRDEQYF
TRBV19 14 CATRQGADRNIQYF
TRBV12-3/TRBV12-4 16 CASDLGQGLSNTEAFF
TRBV2 14 CASTRDRGVGPQHF
TRBV5-1 13 CASSFGQGDQAFF
TRBV10-3 17 CAISDPGPSVRGDTQYF
TRBV6-6 12 CASSYQGQPQHF
TRBV7-9 15 CASSYEGGLDQPQHF
TRBV4-3 15 CASSQVWGALGKLFF
TRBV11-2 14 CASSYGQGAFIQYF
TRBV5-1 11 CASSYGTAPYF
TRBV15 11 CATSRDDTQYF
TRBV18 14 CASSPRTGLNEQYF
TRBV12-3/TRBV12-4 14 CASSLGPGATEAFF
TRBV29-1 14 CSVGTSGATGELFF
TRBV29-1 13 CSVTTGGSYEQYF
TRBV20-1 15 CSARDRLAGVGTQYF
TRBV20-1 15 CSASSWQGEDNEQFF
TRBV6-1 14 CASIPTGGGYGYTF
TRBV10-3 11 CAITDGYEQYF
TRBV4-3 13 CASSQRTGVEQYF
TRBV6-1 14 CASTIHPGAYEQYF
TRBV10-3 14 CAISERGALETQYF
TRBV5-1 19 CASSLASLGSRTGKYEQYF
TRBV7-3 14 CASSLGGDTDTQYF
TRBV7-2 14 CASSPLAGTYEQYF
TRBV6-5 14 CASSYSGGRTEAFF
TRBV7-9 14 CASSSLENNYGYTF
TRBV24-1 16 CATSDRDRGSYNEQFF
TRBV20-1 17 CCARDPLLAGDYGEQYF
TRBV6-2/TRBV6-3 13 CASSRQGTTEAFF